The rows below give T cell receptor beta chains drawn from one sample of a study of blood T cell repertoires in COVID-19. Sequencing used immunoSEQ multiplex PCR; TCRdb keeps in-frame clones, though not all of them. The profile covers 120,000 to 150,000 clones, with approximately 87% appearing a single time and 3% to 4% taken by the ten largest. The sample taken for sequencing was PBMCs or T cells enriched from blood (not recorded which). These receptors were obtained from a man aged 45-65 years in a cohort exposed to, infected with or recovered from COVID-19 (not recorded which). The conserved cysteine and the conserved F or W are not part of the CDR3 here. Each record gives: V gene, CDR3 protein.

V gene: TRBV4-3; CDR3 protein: ASSQDGTGLQPQH
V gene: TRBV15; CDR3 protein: ATSRDRARGSGGVSDTQY
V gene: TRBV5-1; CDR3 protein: ASSPGASGDQETQY
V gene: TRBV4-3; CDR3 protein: ASSQETSSYEQY
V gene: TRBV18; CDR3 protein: ASSQADSPLH
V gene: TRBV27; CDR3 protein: ASSPREGRSYNEQF
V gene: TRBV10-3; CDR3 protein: AISEFKSEVTEKLF
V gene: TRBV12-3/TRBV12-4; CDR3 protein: ASSLVLEETQY
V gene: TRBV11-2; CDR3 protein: ASSPWEGVVIEQY
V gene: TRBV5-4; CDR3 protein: ASSSQGGTEAF
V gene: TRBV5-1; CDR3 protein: ASSFYRGVSNTEAF
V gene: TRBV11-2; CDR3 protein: ASSLEGRFLMYEQY
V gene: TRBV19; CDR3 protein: ASSITAGGLVGAF
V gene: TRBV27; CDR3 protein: ASTMGAGNTQY
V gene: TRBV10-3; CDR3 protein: AISGRTVPSYEQY
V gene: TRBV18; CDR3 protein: ASSPLGVVGQY
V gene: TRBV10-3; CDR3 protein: AISPGLYEQY
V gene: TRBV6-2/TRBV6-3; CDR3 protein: ASRPTGFEGYT
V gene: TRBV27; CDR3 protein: ASSFRGQPQH
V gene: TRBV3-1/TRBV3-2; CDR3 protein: ASSQPGQGKGYGYT
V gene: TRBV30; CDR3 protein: AWSVRTGQETQY
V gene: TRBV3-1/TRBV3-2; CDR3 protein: ASSQRSLLRREGETQY
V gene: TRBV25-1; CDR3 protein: ASSAHRRSEEQY
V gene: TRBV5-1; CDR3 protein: ASSVQGNEKLF
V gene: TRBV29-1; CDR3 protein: TLSPGLGETDTQY
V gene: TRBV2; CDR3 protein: ASSVDLSGQPQH
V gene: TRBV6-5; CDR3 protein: ASSQTYEQY
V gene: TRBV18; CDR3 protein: ASSLRRLTEAF
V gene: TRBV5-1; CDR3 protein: ASSFPTSGRDFTDTQY
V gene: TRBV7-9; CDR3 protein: ASSHRVHEQY
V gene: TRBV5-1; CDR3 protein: ASTPDGANYGYT
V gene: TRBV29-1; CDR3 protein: SAHREDVYGYT
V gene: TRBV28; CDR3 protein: ASSLFGVNNEKLF
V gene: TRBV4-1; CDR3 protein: ASSLLAGGIQETQY
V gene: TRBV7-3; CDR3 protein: ASSSTGLAGGEQF
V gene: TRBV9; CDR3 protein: ASSAVGKPNYEQY
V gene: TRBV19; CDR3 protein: ASSPTDSGGETQY
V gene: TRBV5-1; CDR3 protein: ASSFALDRANSPLH
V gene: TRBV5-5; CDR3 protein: ASSPAGGNEQF
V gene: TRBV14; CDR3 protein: ASSQGQTYGYT
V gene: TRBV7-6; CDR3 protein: ASSLAAGQGAGKLF
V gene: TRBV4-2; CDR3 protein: ASSLEALGTSGTFKY
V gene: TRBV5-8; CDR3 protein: ASSWGGFGNTEAF
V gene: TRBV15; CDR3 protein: ATSRAGQGTGANVLT
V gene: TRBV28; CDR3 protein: ASSLTRATNEKLF
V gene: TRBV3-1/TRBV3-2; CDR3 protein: ASSHPGGRTGGPIYNSPLH
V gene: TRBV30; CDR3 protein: AWSVNGYGYT
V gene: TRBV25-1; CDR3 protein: ASSEYLRAEQF
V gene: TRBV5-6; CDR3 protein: ASSAFLNTGELF
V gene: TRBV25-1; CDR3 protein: ASSELARELETQY
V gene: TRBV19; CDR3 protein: ASTEPGTVGTDTQY
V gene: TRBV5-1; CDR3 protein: ASSSTGTGVYTEAF
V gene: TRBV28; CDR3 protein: ASSQQGGAF
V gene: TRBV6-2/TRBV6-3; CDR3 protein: ASSYTRDREYAMNTEAF
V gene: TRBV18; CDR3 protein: ASSEFGTTGYNEQF
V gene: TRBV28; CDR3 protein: ASNRGPNTGNTIY
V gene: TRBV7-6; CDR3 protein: ASSPPRQGWNTEAF
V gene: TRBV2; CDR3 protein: ASSSGTLGVYQETQY